The T cell receptor beta chain described here comes from a study of T-cell memory formation after mild COVID-19 (dated by TCRdb to 2020 to 2023). Concerning the study at large: Most TCR sequence clusters were specific to one of the two donors. In a couple of donors, T-cell clones that expanded and contracted after mild COVID-19 were followed by sequencing TCRalpha and TCRbeta repertoires longitudinally. Two young, previously healthy adult volunteers, one female and one male, were included in the cohort. What the research found in general, with its limitations: SARS-CoV-2 specificity of the second-wave clones peaking on day 37 was not confirmed. Some responding clones were found in pre-infection memory, which suggests that pre-existing cross-reactive memory T cells took part in the SARS-CoV-2 response. Contracting CD4+ clones appeared mostly in the CM and EM memory subsets, whereas CD8+ clones were enriched in EMRA. Clones that contracted from day 15 to 85 showed balanced CD4/CD8 phenotypes, whereas a second wave of clones that expanded from day 15 to 37 leaned towards CD4+. Only a couple of mild cases were covered by the study, and larger cohorts that include severe cases with pre-infection samples were considered necessary.

PBMCs were isolated by Ficoll-Paque density gradient centrifugation. CDR1 and CDR2, per the germline V gene, are SGHRS and YFSETQ. The CDR3, cysteine through phenylalanine, is 13 amino acids long. Left in the record is the CDR3 DNA by itself, 39 bases read in frame from the first base. Instrument used: Illumina NovaSeq 6000. TCRalpha and TCRbeta cDNA libraries were built by 5'RACE with constant-segment primers, adding sample barcodes and unique molecular identifiers. RNA was extracted from every sample with Trizol reagent. Libraries were amplified in two PCR steps, with a second sample barcode and Illumina TruSeq adapters added in the second step. The libraries were sequenced on an Illumina NovaSeq using 2 x 150 bp paired-end reads. Concerning the study's data processing: Reads were demultiplexed and collapsed into UMI-guided consensus sequences with migec v1.2.7. Using mixcr v2.1.11, UMI consensuses were aligned to TRA and TRB V and J templates and then assembled into clonotypes. A clonotype was counted as expanded or contracted only when both edgeR and NoisET called the clonotype significant, with the noise models trained on biological replicates. For edgeR calls, the thresholds were a false discovery rate-adjusted p below 0.01 and a log2 fold-change of 1. As an exploratory analysis of dynamics, max-normalized trajectories of the 1000 most abundant clonotypes were examined with PCA combined with hierarchical clustering. The CD4 or CD8 phenotype of responding clones was assigned using the separately sequenced CD4+ and CD8+ repertoires. TCRdb reworked the public reads: Q25 trimming with fastp, MiXCR clone assembly, productive beta chains retained. Under each unique CDR3 protein, matching rows form one entry showing the most common genes and DNA. These V and J calls are TCRdb output, not the study's own analysis. For this sample the table gives around 300,000 distinct CDR3 sequences, of which 10% to 15% were detected only once. The ten largest clones capture about 22% of the sample.

This clonotype was picked up many times. Its antigen is unknown. The junction shows a germline mismatch at one end, possibly a read error. The sample comprised PBMCs or a T cell subset sorted from them (not recorded which). This TCR came from a man younger than 30 who had mild COVID-19 (a few samples of this study predate the infection). The sample titles of this study are shuffled in the database, so cell type and time point are left out; the donor was told from shared clones. The sequence joins TRBV5-1 to TRBJ2-3; no D gene can be assigned with confidence. CDR3 loop: CASSLVSTDTQYF. The nucleotide sequence is given as TGTGCCAGCAGTTTAGTGAGCACAGATACGCAGTATTTT. The reference TRBV5-1 and TRBJ2-3 proteins fill in what lies around the CDR3, so the full variable domain reads KAGVTQTPRYLIKTRGQQVTLSCSPISGHRSVSWYQQTPGQGLQFLFEYFSETQRNKGNFPGRFSGRQFSNSRSEMNVSTLELGDSALYLCASSLVSTDTQYFGPGTRLTVL.